These T cell receptor beta chains were read from a single sample in a study of early T cells in non-severe SARS-CoV-2 infection. TCRdb itself ran the 5' RACE reads through MiXCR, one entry per CDR3 protein. This table holds roughly 90,000 distinct CDR3 sequences, about 15% found once. Material: whole blood. The receptors here all came from an adult who was a healthcare worker with PCR-confirmed SARS-CoV-2 infection or an uninfected control (not recorded which). Both conserved end residues are part of each CDR3. The order of the fields is V gene, clone size, J gene, D gene, CDR3 protein, CDR3 DNA. A D gene is named only where the DNA matches it firmly. Size values are once, few and many counts, or a class for expanded clones, and some rows have none.

>TRBV11-2|many|TRBJ2-3|-
CASSLVMGPDTQYF
TGTGCCAGCAGCTTAGTGATGGGGCCAGATACGCAGTATTTT
>TRBV5-1|-|TRBJ2-5|-
CASSINQETQYF
TGCGCCAGCAGCATAAACCAAGAGACCCAGTACTTC
>TRBV3-1|-|TRBJ1-5|-
CASSQGGLWNQPQHF
TGTGCCAGCAGCCAAGGAGGGTTGTGGAATCAGCCCCAGCATTTT
>TRBV20-1|-|TRBJ1-5|-
CSARNTEGQPQHF
TGCAGTGCTAGAAACACAGAAGGCCAGCCCCAGCATTTT
>TRBV19|few|TRBJ2-7|TRBD2
CASKLGASGVYEQYF
TGTGCCAGTAAACTCGGTGCTAGCGGGGTTTACGAGCAGTACTTC
>TRBV15|few|TRBJ2-1|TRBD2
CATSRGLSSGSSYNEQFF
TGTGCCACCAGCAGAGGCTTATCTAGCGGAAGTTCCTACAATGAGCAGTTCTTC
>TRBV11-2|-|TRBJ1-2|TRBD1
CASSGPRQGYYGYTF
TGTGCCAGCAGCGGGCCGCGACAGGGGTACTATGGCTACACCTTC
>TRBV29-1|-|TRBJ2-7|TRBD1
CSGGQGYEQYF
TGCAGCGGGGGACAGGGTTACGAGCAGTACTTC
>TRBV18|few|TRBJ2-3|TRBD2
CASSPLTSGSAGDTQYF
TGTGCCAGCTCACCACTTACTAGCGGCTCCGCGGGAGATACGCAGTATTTT
>TRBV5-8|few|TRBJ2-7|-
CASSLDTPSSSF
TGTGCCAGCAGCCTAGACACCCCTTCCTCAAGCTTC
>TRBV10-3|few|TRBJ2-7|TRBD1
CAIRGTGGHEQYF
TGTGCCATCAGGGGGACAGGGGGCCACGAGCAGTACTTC
>TRBV3-1|-|TRBJ2-3|-
CASSQDGQRRTDTQYF
TGTGCCAGCAGCCAAGACGGTCAGCGCCGCACAGATACGCAGTATTTT
>TRBV29-1|few|TRBJ1-2|-
CSVEASYGYTF
TGCAGCGTTGAAGCCAGCTATGGCTACACCTTC
>TRBV28|-|TRBJ2-7|TRBD1
CASRDRAFYEQYF
TGTGCCAGCCGGGACAGGGCTTTCTACGAGCAGTACTTC
>TRBV28|many|TRBJ2-2|-
CASSFIGGPGELFF
TGTGCCAGCAGTTTTATTGGGGGCCCCGGGGAGCTGTTTTTT
>TRBV29-1|-|TRBJ2-3|-
CSVGYGSTDTQYF
TGCAGCGTTGGCTACGGCAGCACAGATACGCAGTATTTT
>TRBV7-2|-|TRBJ2-7|-
CASSLGRASYEQYF
TGTGCCAGCAGCTTAGGCAGGGCGTCCTACGAGCAGTACTTC
>TRBV4-1|-|TRBJ2-2|-
CASSGRDTTGELFF
TGCGCCAGCAGCGGACGGGACACCACCGGGGAGCTGTTTTTT
>TRBV7-2|many|TRBJ1-5|-
CASRNPGGNQPQHF
TGTGCCAGCAGGAATCCAGGGGGCAATCAGCCCCAGCATTTT
>TRBV7-9|few|TRBJ2-7|-
CASSFGTSTYEQYF
TGTGCCAGCAGCTTCGGGACATCAACCTACGAGCAGTACTTC
>TRBV11-2|-|TRBJ2-7|-
CASSYYGQGDEQYF
TGTGCCAGCAGCTATTACGGCCAGGGTGACGAGCAGTACTTC
>TRBV28|-|TRBJ1-6|-
CASVSGGHNSPLHF
TGTGCCAGCGTCAGTGGTGGTCATAATTCACCCCTCCACTTT
>TRBV28|-|TRBJ1-4|TRBD1
CASRTGTATNEKLFF
TGTGCCAGCCGAACCGGGACAGCAACTAATGAAAAACTGTTTTTT
>TRBV20-1|few|TRBJ1-5|TRBD1
CSASPGQGSFSNQPQHF
TGCAGTGCTTCACCGGGACAGGGATCATTTAGCAATCAGCCCCAGCATTTT
>TRBV5-6|few|TRBJ2-7|-
CASSLVGPSPYEQYF
TGTGCCAGCAGCTTGGTAGGCCCCTCTCCCTACGAGCAGTACTTC
>TRBV12-5|-|TRBJ2-5|-
CASGLDLGTQETQYF
TGTGCTAGTGGTTTGGACCTCGGGACCCAAGAGACCCAGTACTTC
>TRBV7-2|few|TRBJ2-5|-
CASSSVRGGRQETQYF
TGTGCCAGCAGCTCGGTTAGGGGGGGACGCCAAGAGACCCAGTACTTC
>TRBV28|-|TRBJ1-5|-
CASQSDSNQPQHF
TGTGCCAGCCAGAGTGATAGCAATCAGCCCCAGCATTTT